These T cell receptor beta chains were read from a single sample in a study of T cells after yellow fever vaccination. TCRdb re-analysed the 5' RACE reads in MiXCR, keeping a single row per CDR3 protein. The sample has about 210,000 distinct CDR3 sequences, approximately 3% seen once; the top ten hold about 3.3%. The sequencing here drew on CD4+ T cells sorted from PBMCs, taken 10 days after the yellow fever booster vaccination. The source of these receptors is a young man who received the YFV17D yellow fever vaccine. CDR3s include the opening cysteine and the closing phenylalanine or tryptophan. The order of the fields is V gene, clone size, D gene, J gene, CDR3 protein, CDR3 DNA. The D gene is left open where the match is weak. Some rows have no size entry. The others give once, few or many, or a class for an expanded clone.

v_gene: TRBV6-5; abundance: once; d_gene: NA; j_gene: TRBJ2-2; CDR3aa: CASKGGTNTGELFF; CDR3nt: TGTGCCAGCAAGGGTGGGACGAACACCGGGGAGCTGTTTTTT
v_gene: TRBV6-2/TRBV6-3; abundance: many; d_gene: NA; j_gene: TRBJ1-2; CDR3aa: CASSLRAPKGYGYTF; CDR3nt: TGTGCCAGCAGCCTTCGGGCTCCGAAAGGGTATGGCTACACCTTC
v_gene: TRBV7-2; abundance: many; d_gene: NA; j_gene: TRBJ2-3; CDR3aa: CASSPPRGYTDTQYF; CDR3nt: TGTGCCAGCAGCCCCCCGCGAGGTTACACAGATACGCAGTATTTT
v_gene: TRBV4-2; abundance: few; d_gene: NA; j_gene: TRBJ2-1; CDR3aa: CASSRGPSGEQFF; CDR3nt: TGTGCCAGCAGTCGAGGACCCTCGGGTGAGCAGTTCTTC
v_gene: TRBV20-1; abundance: NA; d_gene: NA; j_gene: TRBJ2-5; CDR3aa: CSANGMGETQYF; CDR3nt: TGCAGTGCTAATGGGATGGGAGAGACCCAGTACTTC
v_gene: TRBV20-1; abundance: many; d_gene: TRBD2; j_gene: TRBJ2-5; CDR3aa: CSARGGAGDSETQYF; CDR3nt: TGCAGTGCTAGGGGCGGGGCGGGGGACTCAGAGACCCAGTACTTC
v_gene: TRBV5-1; abundance: NA; d_gene: NA; j_gene: TRBJ2-5; CDR3aa: CACQTAPQETQYF; CDR3nt: TGCGCCTGCCAGACAGCCCCCCAAGAGACCCAGTACTTC
v_gene: TRBV10-1; abundance: many; d_gene: TRBD1; j_gene: TRBJ2-2; CDR3aa: CASSESGGRTGELFF; CDR3nt: TGCGCCAGCAGTGAGTCAGGGGGCCGGACCGGGGAGCTGTTTTTT
v_gene: TRBV19; abundance: NA; d_gene: TRBD1; j_gene: TRBJ1-1; CDR3aa: CASSSGQGRAEAFF; CDR3nt: TGTGCCAGTAGTTCTGGACAGGGACGGGCTGAAGCTTTCTTT
v_gene: TRBV20-1; abundance: many; d_gene: NA; j_gene: TRBJ1-3; CDR3aa: CSARLRDGSGNTIYF; CDR3nt: TGCAGTGCTAGACTCCGGGACGGTTCTGGAAACACCATATATTTT
v_gene: TRBV25-1; abundance: many; d_gene: NA; j_gene: TRBJ1-3; CDR3aa: CASSEKGQKFYSGNTIYF; CDR3nt: TGTGCCAGCAGTGAGAAAGGACAGAAGTTTTACTCTGGAAACACCATATATTTT
v_gene: TRBV7-6; abundance: many; d_gene: NA; j_gene: TRBJ2-6; CDR3aa: CASSLDGSGANVLTF; CDR3nt: TGTGCCAGCAGCTTAGATGGGTCTGGGGCCAACGTCCTGACTTTC
v_gene: TRBV7-9; abundance: NA; d_gene: TRBD1; j_gene: TRBJ1-1; CDR3aa: CARIFPTVTGGVLNTEAFF; CDR3nt: TGTGCCAGGATCTTCCCTACTGTGACAGGGGGCGTCCTGAACACTGAAGCTTTCTTT
v_gene: TRBV28; abundance: NA; d_gene: NA; j_gene: TRBJ2-3; CDR3aa: CASSPGVRGGPDTHYF; CDR3nt: TGTGCCAGCAGTCCCGGAGTGAGGGGGGGCCCAGATACGCATTATTTT
v_gene: TRBV5-4; abundance: few; d_gene: NA; j_gene: TRBJ2-5; CDR3aa: CASSPPTGETQYF; CDR3nt: TGTGCCAGCAGCCCTCCAACCGGAGAGACCCAGTACTTC
v_gene: TRBV18; abundance: few; d_gene: TRBD1; j_gene: TRBJ2-7; CDR3aa: CASSRGQYEQYF; CDR3nt: TGTGCCAGCTCACGGGGACAGTACGAGCAGTACTTC
v_gene: TRBV12-3/TRBV12-4; abundance: NA; d_gene: TRBD1; j_gene: TRBJ1-1; CDR3aa: CASTETIRGAAEAFF; CDR3nt: TGTGCCAGCACCGAAACAATCAGGGGGGCGGCTGAAGCTTTCTTT
v_gene: TRBV10-3; abundance: many; d_gene: TRBD2; j_gene: TRBJ2-5; CDR3aa: CAISGGIAGDQETQYF; CDR3nt: TGTGCCATCAGTGGGGGTATAGCGGGGGACCAAGAGACCCAGTACTTC
v_gene: TRBV5-1; abundance: many; d_gene: NA; j_gene: TRBJ1-1; CDR3aa: CASSLGGSGSEGAFF; CDR3nt: TGCGCCAGCAGCTTGGGAGGGTCAGGGTCGGAGGGAGCTTTCTTT
v_gene: TRBV23-1; abundance: few; d_gene: TRBD1; j_gene: TRBJ1-2; CDR3aa: CASSQPGQNYGYTF; CDR3nt: TGCGCCAGCAGTCAACCGGGACAGAACTATGGCTACACCTTC
v_gene: TRBV7-2; abundance: many; d_gene: TRBD1; j_gene: TRBJ1-4; CDR3aa: CASSPRQGAEKLFF; CDR3nt: TGTGCCAGCAGCCCCAGACAGGGGGCCGAAAAACTGTTTTTT
v_gene: TRBV10-3; abundance: many; d_gene: TRBD2; j_gene: TRBJ2-5; CDR3aa: CAISEGLADETQYF; CDR3nt: TGTGCCATCAGTGAGGGACTAGCGGACGAGACCCAGTACTTC
v_gene: TRBV5-5; abundance: many; d_gene: TRBD2; j_gene: TRBJ2-1; CDR3aa: CASSLGLAEQFF; CDR3nt: TGTGCCAGCAGCTTGGGACTAGCGGAGCAGTTCTTC
v_gene: TRBV14; abundance: NA; d_gene: TRBD2; j_gene: TRBJ2-1; CDR3aa: CASSQDGGGAFEQFF; CDR3nt: TGTGCCAGCAGCCAAGATGGCGGGGGGGCTTTTGAGCAGTTCTTC
v_gene: TRBV12-3/TRBV12-4; abundance: many; d_gene: TRBD1; j_gene: TRBJ1-5; CDR3aa: CASRIGQVLNQPQHF; CDR3nt: TGTGCCAGCAGGATCGGACAGGTCCTCAATCAGCCCCAGCATTTT
v_gene: TRBV9; abundance: many; d_gene: NA; j_gene: TRBJ2-2; CDR3aa: CASSVATPATGELFF; CDR3nt: TGTGCCAGCAGCGTAGCTACCCCAGCTACCGGGGAGCTGTTTTTT
v_gene: TRBV29-1; abundance: NA; d_gene: TRBD1; j_gene: TRBJ2-3; CDR3aa: CSVEEQGADTQYF; CDR3nt: TGCAGCGTTGAAGAGCAGGGGGCAGATACGCAGTATTTT
v_gene: TRBV12-3/TRBV12-4; abundance: NA; d_gene: NA; j_gene: TRBJ2-5; CDR3aa: CASSTRHGLETQYF; CDR3nt: TGTGCCAGCAGTACCCGACATGGGTTGGAGACCCAGTACTTC
v_gene: TRBV20-1; abundance: few; d_gene: NA; j_gene: TRBJ2-1; CDR3aa: CSASLRSSYNEQFF; CDR3nt: TGCAGTGCTTCCCTAAGGAGCTCCTACAATGAGCAGTTCTTC
v_gene: TRBV18; abundance: few; d_gene: TRBD1; j_gene: TRBJ1-3; CDR3aa: CASSQRTGESSGNTIYF; CDR3nt: TGTGCCAGCTCCCAAAGGACAGGAGAGAGCTCTGGAAACACCATATATTTT
v_gene: TRBV24-1; abundance: NA; d_gene: NA; j_gene: TRBJ2-2; CDR3aa: CATSDAQTGELFF; CDR3nt: TGTGCCACCAGTGACGCGCAGACCGGGGAGCTGTTTTTT
v_gene: TRBV6-5; abundance: many; d_gene: TRBD2; j_gene: TRBJ2-1; CDR3aa: CASSYAPSGANEQFF; CDR3nt: TGTGCCAGCAGTTACGCCCCTAGCGGGGCCAATGAGCAGTTCTTC